Following are 20 T cell receptor beta chains from one sample sequenced in a study of Graves' ophthalmopathy and Graves' hyperthyroidism. CDR3 regions of TCR beta were amplified from RNA transcripts. HTBI primers were used in a first-round RT-PCR, which preceded a second-round multiplex PCR. One entry per CDR3 protein, called by TCRdb with MiXCR from the multiplex PCR reads. The table lists about 550,000 distinct CDR3 sequences, less than 40% of them singletons. Source material: peripheral blood or thyroid tissue (not recorded which). All receptors come from an adult man with Graves' hyperthyroidism.

This CDR3 is CASSEATQNTEAFF. The CDR3 DNA reads as TGTGCCAGCAGTGAAGCGACTCAGAACACTGAAGCTTTCTTT. The chain combines TRBV2 with TRBJ1-1; unclear D gene. CDR3 size: 14 residues. Germline-derived CDR1 and CDR2 are SNHLY and FYNNEI. The V end lost 0 bases, the J end lost 1 base, and 6 bases lay between the germline ends.

The sample holds many counts of this clonotype. This chain joins TRBV19 and TRBJ2-7; 9 bases map to TRBD2. The germline V gene has CDR1 LNHDA and CDR2 SQIVND (reference sequence). The length of the CDR3 is 15 residues. The trim removed 6 bases at V and 3 bases at J, leaving 9 bases unmatched. The CDR3 nucleotides read TGTGCCAGTAGCCTCACCCTAGCGGGAATCTACGAGCAGTACTTC. It codes for CASSLTLAGIYEQYF.

The rearrangement uses TRBV12-3 or TRBV12-4 and TRBJ1-4; a possible D gene is TRBD1 (6 bases). V was clipped by 6 bases and J by 3 bases, with 14 bases between them. The CDR3 runs to 15 residues. The CDR3 sequence is CASSQDRSPNEKLFF. CDR3 DNA sequence: TGTGCCAGCAGCCAAGACAGGAGTCCTAATGAAAAACTGTTTTTT.

This clonotype has just a few counts. The chain carries TRBV7-9 and TRBJ1-2, with 8 bases lining up with TRBD1. Per germline, CDR1 SEHNR and CDR2 FQNEAQ (reference sequence). This CDR3 has 14 residues. V dropped 5 bases and J dropped 4; count of bases not matched to a gene: 6. CDR3 DNA: TGTGCCAGCAGCCCCGACAGGGGCAGCTATGGCTACACCTTC. It translates to CASSPDRGSYGYTF.

This rearrangement joins TRBV20-1 to TRBJ2-5, with 8 bases matching TRBD2. The CDR3 has 15 amino acids. The V gene's germline CDR1 is DFQATT and CDR2 SNEGSKA (reference sequence). The V segment lost 1 base and the J segment 2 bases; nucleotides outside the gene matches: 6. CDR3 nucleotide sequence: TGCAGTGCTAGAGTTTCAGCGGGAGTTCAAGAGACCCAGTACTTC. Amino acid sequence: CSARVSAGVQETQYF.

CDR3 nucleotide sequence: TGCAGCGCCTGGACAGCCTGGCCGGGACAGCCTAATCAGCCCCAGCATTTT. Translating it yields CSAWTAWPGQPNQPQHF. J is TRBJ1-5 and V is TRBV29-1, with TRBD1 matching 7 bases. Germline values: CDR1 SQVTM, CDR2 ANQGSEA. The CDR3 runs to 17 residues. V trimming: 7 bases; J trimming: 4 bases; junction bases outside the gene matches: 19.

This clonotype was seen a few times. The chain links TRBV7-8 to TRBJ2-5, with a tentative D call TRBD2 (6 bases). The CDR3 sequence is 16 residues long. The ends were cut back, 1 base at V and 3 bases at J, with 15 bases in the middle. Germline V gene lookup returns CDR1 SGHVS and CDR2 FQNEAQ. CDR3 nucleotides: TGTGCCAGCAGCTTAGAGAGGGCGGGGTCCAAAGAGACCCAGTACTTC. Its translation: CASSLERAGSKETQYF. Supplemented by reference TRBV7-8 and TRBJ2-5, the full variable domain reads GAGVSQSPRYKVAKRGQDVALRCDPISGHVSLFWYQQALGQGPEFLTYFQNEAQLDKSGLPSDRFFAERPEGSVSTLKIQRTQQEDSAVYLCASSLERAGSKETQYFGPGTRLLVL.

This clonotype was seen many times. The V call is TRBV29-1, the J call TRBJ2-2; D is ambiguous. Per germline, CDR1 SQVTM and CDR2 ANQGSEA. The CDR3 totals 11 residues. Trimming left V 7 bases short and J 1 base short, with 4 bases between. The chain's CDR3 is CSAGNTGELFF. The CDR3 DNA reads TGCAGCGCCGGGAACACCGGGGAGCTGTTTTTT.

V gene TRBV7-2 combines with J gene TRBJ2-7, with 10 bases that match TRBD1. The DNA end is a closer match to TRBJ2-1, so the J assignment may be wrong. The CDR3 spans 18 residues. Germline V CDR1 and CDR2: SGHTA, FQGNSA. The CDR3 reads CASSLAYPGQGSHNEQFF. DNA for the CDR3: TGTGCCAGCAGCTTAGCCTATCCGGGACAGGGGTCTCACAATGAGCAGTTCTTC.

This clonotype was observed at least ten times. The chain employs TRBV10-2 and TRBJ2-7, with 11 bases matching TRBD1. This CDR3 has 15 residues. V lost 7 bases to trimming and J lost 2 bases; unmatched junction nucleotides: 7. Germline loops: CDR1 WSHSY, CDR2 SAAADI. The CDR3 DNA is TGCGCCAGCACCTCCCCGGGACAGGGGGCCTACGAGCAGTACTTC. It specifies CASTSPGQGAYEQYF.

This clonotype was found a few times. The rearrangement links TRBV15 to TRBJ2-3, with D possibly being TRBD2 (5 bases). The CDR3 sequence is 17 residues long. The V gene's germline CDR1 is LNHNV and CDR2 YYDKDF (reference sequence). V shed 0 bases and J shed 7 bases, with 20 bases lying between them. The CDR3 DNA reads as TGTGCCACCAGCAGAGATTACGGGAACCGCGGATCGTATACGCAGTATTTT. As protein: CATSRDYGNRGSYTQYF.

The rearrangement links TRBV28 to TRBJ1-2; 11 bases agree with TRBD1. V lost 6 bases, J lost 3 bases, and 12 bases stayed unmatched. The CDR3 extends over 17 amino acids. CDR1 and CDR2 from the germline V gene are MDHEN and SYDVKM. The CDR3 spells CASSPYGTGGLYYGYTF. The CDR3 region has the DNA TGTGCCAGCAGCCCTTATGGGACAGGGGGGTTGTACTATGGCTACACCTTC.

This chain links TRBV10-3 with TRBJ1-4; perhaps TRBD1 as D (5 bases). CDR1 and CDR2 (germline): ENHRY, SYGVKD. V shed 3 bases and J shed 4 bases, with 9 bases lying between them. The CDR3 loop spans 14 amino acids. CDR3 protein: CAISDGQGNEKLFF. The CDR3 nucleotides read TGTGCCATCAGTGACGGGCAGGGTAATGAAAAACTGTTTTTT.

This clonotype was counted ten times or more. The chain links TRBV29-1 to TRBJ2-7; a possible D gene is TRBD1 (9 bases). Trimming shortened V by 7 bases and J by 0 bases, and 19 bases separated the two germline ends. Germline-derived CDR1 and CDR2 are SQVTM and ANQGSEA. The CDR3 extends over 15 amino acids. CDR3 DNA sequence: TGCAGCGCTAAAGTAGCGGGACAGGGCTCCTACGAGCAGTACTTC. Translated: CSAKVAGQGSYEQYF.

The V call is TRBV12-3 or TRBV12-4, the J call TRBJ1-2, with D unresolved. CDR3 size: 13 residues. V shed 6 bases and J shed 4 bases, with 12 bases lying between them. The CDR3: CASSSSSPYGYTF. The CDR3 DNA sequence: TGTGCCAGCAGCTCTAGTAGTCCCTATGGCTACACCTTC.

As to this clonotype: At one end the junction does not follow the germline gene, possibly because of a read error. The CDR3 here is CASGRDRANNGYTF. The CDR3 coding sequence is TGTGCCAGCGGGAGGGACAGAGCTAACAATGGCTACACCTTC. The chain carries TRBV12-3 or TRBV12-4 and TRBJ1-2; 7 positions agree with TRBD1. This CDR3 region has 14 residues.

The chain is built from TRBV7-2 and TRBJ2-3; 9 nucleotides match TRBD2. The CDR3 contains 15 residues. CDR1 is SGHTA, CDR2 FQGNSA, per germline. Losses at the gene ends were 2 bases for V and 2 bases for J; bases not matched to a gene: 2. The CDR3 bases are TGTGCCAGCAGCTTACTAGCGGGGTACACAGATACGCAGTATTTT. Protein sequence: CASSLLAGYTDTQYF.

The rearrangement links TRBV4-1 to TRBJ1-1, with no clear D. Germline-derived CDR1 and CDR2 are MGHRA and YSYEKL. V shed 0 bases and J shed 5 bases, with 10 bases lying between them. The CDR3 covers 14 residues. For the CDR3, the DNA is TGCGCCAGCAGCCAAGAGGCCGGGAATACTGAAGCTTTCTTT. Its protein product is CASSQEAGNTEAFF.

Remarks on this clonotype: A read error may explain this, as a much larger clone is one base away. This chain uses TRBV12-3 or TRBV12-4 with TRBJ2-7; 11 bases match TRBD2. The CDR3 totals 16 residues. Unmatched junction bases numbered 6, after V lost 3 bases and J lost 2 bases. In DNA form, the CDR3 reads TGTGCCAGCAGTTTGGTAGCGGGAGGGCCGGCCTACGAGCAGTACTTC. Translating gives CASSLVAGGPAYEQYF.

This clonotype was counted ten times or more. A read error may explain this, as a much larger clone is one base away. The chain links TRBV6-5 to TRBJ2-2, with D uncertain. The CDR3 is made up of 11 amino acids. V lost 6 bases and J 3 bases, leaving 2 bases between the germline ends. CDR1 is MNHEY and CDR2 is SVGAGI in the germline V gene. The CDR3: CASRYTGELFF. The CDR3 DNA is TGTGCCAGCAGGTACACCGGGGAGCTGTTTTTT.